This T cell receptor beta chain was recorded in a study of cytomegalovirus exposure and HLA in healthy donors. On this clone itself: What it binds is not known.

This PCR relied on a set of 60 Vbeta primers and 13 Jbeta primers. Libraries were prepared by immunoSEQ multiplex PCR; TCRdb keeps only in-frame clonotypes and omits some of them. The table lists 110,000 to 150,000 clones, roughly 80% of them singletons. Points from the study as a whole: With DRB1 most and HLA-C fewest, TCR association rates differed between HLA loci in a later analysis.

The receptor was isolated from a man aged 35-49 years in good health and CMV-seropositive. Sequences were obtained from PBMCs.

DNA for the CDR3: TGTGCCAGCAGCCCTTATGAAAAACTGTTTTTT. As protein: CASSPYEKLFF. The chain links TRBV6-6 to TRBJ1-4; unclear D gene. CDR1 is MNHNY and CDR2 is SVGAGI in the germline V gene (reference sequence). V lost 6 bases and J lost 6, with 5 bases in between. The CDR3 contains 11 residues.